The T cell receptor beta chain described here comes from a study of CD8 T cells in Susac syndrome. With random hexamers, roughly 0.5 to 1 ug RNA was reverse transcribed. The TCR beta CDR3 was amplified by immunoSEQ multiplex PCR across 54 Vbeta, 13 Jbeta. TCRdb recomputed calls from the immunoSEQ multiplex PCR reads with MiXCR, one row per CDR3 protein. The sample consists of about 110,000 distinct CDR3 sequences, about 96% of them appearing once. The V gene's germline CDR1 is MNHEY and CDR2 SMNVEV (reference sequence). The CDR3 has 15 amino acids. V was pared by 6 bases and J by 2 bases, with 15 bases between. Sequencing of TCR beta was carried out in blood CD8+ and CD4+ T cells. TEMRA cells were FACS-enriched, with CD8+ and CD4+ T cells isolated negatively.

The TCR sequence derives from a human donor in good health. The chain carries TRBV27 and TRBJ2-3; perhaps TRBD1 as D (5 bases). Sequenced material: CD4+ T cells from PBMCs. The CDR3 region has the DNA TGTGCCAGCAGGGGCAAGGGGCTGATCACAGATACGCAGTATTTT. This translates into CASRGKGLITDTQYF.